This T cell receptor beta chain was profiled in a study of blood T cell repertoires in COVID-19. Looking at the study overall: T cells, B-cell-depleted T cells, or PBMCs provided the cDNA or gDNA that served as material.

This table comes from immunoSEQ multiplex PCR, and its TCRdb copy is limited to in-frame clones, with some not included. Seen here are under 45,000 clones, approximately 88% observed once, and the top ten hold approximately 1.4%. CDR1 is MDHEN, CDR2 SYDVKM, per germline. The CDR3 is 14 amino acids. With V trimmed by 5 bases and J by 6 bases, 7 bases remained unmatched. The TCR sequence derives from a woman in her forties with acute or convalescent COVID-19. The chain couples TRBV28 to TRBJ1-1; 9 bases are shared with TRBD1. Sequenced input: peripheral blood. The CDR3 sequence: CASSDRTGVPEAFF. The CDR3 bases are TGTGCCAGCAGTGACCGGACAGGGGTCCCTGAAGCTTTCTTT.